Described below is a single T cell receptor beta chain sequence and its context. Every donor provided one heparinised blood draw, which averaged about 120 mL. The data stem from a study of beta chain features in type 1 diabetes. cDNA synthesis used the whole RNA isolate, giving expressed TCRB sequences. TCRdb's table, derived via immunoSEQ multiplex PCR, lists solely in-frame clones and lacks some. The sample holds fewer than 500,000 clones, approximately 14% seen once. Germline V lookup: CDR1 LNHDA, CDR2 SQIVND (reference sequence). The CDR3 spans 17 residues. After removal of 6 bases from V and 0 bases from J, the junction contained 7 bases not matched to a gene.

The sample taken for sequencing was naive CD4+ T cells from blood. The chain couples TRBV19 to TRBJ2-3; 12 nucleotides align to TRBD2. The sequence was collected from a man aged 25 to 40 in good health. The CDR3 reads CASRPGLAGTSTDTQYF. The DNA of the CDR3 is TGTGCCAGTAGACCGGGACTAGCGGGTACTAGCACAGATACGCAGTATTTT. Supplemented by reference TRBV19 and TRBJ2-3, the full variable domain reads DGGITQSPKYLFRKEGQNVTLSCEQNLNHDAMYWYRQDPGQGLRLIYYSQIVNDFQKGDIAEGYSVSREKKESFPLTVTSAQKNPTAFYLCASRPGLAGTSTDTQYFGPGTRLTVL.